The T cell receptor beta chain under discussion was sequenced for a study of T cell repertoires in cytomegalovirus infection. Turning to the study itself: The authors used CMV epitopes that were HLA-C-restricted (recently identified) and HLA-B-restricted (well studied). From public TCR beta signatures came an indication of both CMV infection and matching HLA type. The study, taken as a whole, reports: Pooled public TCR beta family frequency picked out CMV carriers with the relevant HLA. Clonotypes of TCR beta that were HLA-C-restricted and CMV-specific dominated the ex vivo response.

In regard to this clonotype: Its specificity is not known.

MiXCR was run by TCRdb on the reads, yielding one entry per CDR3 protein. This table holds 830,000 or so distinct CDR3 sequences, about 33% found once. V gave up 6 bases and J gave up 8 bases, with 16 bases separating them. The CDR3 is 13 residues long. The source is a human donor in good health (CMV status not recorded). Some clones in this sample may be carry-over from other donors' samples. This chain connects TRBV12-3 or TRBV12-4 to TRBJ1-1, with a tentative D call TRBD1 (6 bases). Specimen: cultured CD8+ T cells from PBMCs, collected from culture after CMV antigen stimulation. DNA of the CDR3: TGTGCCAGCAGGGACCCCGGGACAAGAGAAGCTTTCTTT. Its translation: CASRDPGTREAFF.